A single T cell receptor beta chain is shown here with its context. The antigen is unknown. The data were taken from a study of shared clonotypes between healthy human individuals. Findings and limits, study-wide: There were few donors, and this limited the genetic and exposure-history diversity represented.

The CDR3 has 14 residues. Germline lookup yields CDR1 SGHRS and CDR2 YFSETQ. The V end was cut by 3 bases, the J end by 0 bases, with 9 bases between. Unsorted PBMC DNA was sequenced on ten immunoSEQ deep assay plates. TCRdb's copy holds only in-frame clones and misses some; the assay was immunoSEQ multiplex PCR. The sample records approximately 440,000 clones, about 74% being singletons. The sample consisted of PBMCs. V usage is TRBV5-1 and J usage is TRBJ1-1; D is perhaps TRBD1 (5 bases). The TCR comes from a woman between 35 and 50 years old in good health. Some clones in this sample may be carry-over from other donors' samples. The CDR3 loop reads CASSSDKLNTEAFF. The CDR3 nucleotides are TGCGCCAGCAGCTCGGACAAACTGAACACTGAAGCTTTCTTT.